The clone carrying this T cell receptor beta chain is large by share. Its specificity is unknown. Per the germline V gene, CDR1 is MNHEY and CDR2 is SMNVEV (reference sequence). This CDR3 has 13 amino acids. Trimming stripped 3 bases from V and 7 bases from J, with 9 bases between. This entry comes from a study of OX40 agonist ivuxolimab in advanced cancers. Study at large: Earlier treatment with anti-PD-1, anti-PD-L1 or anti-CTLA-4 was permitted, and 35% to 40% had received some. Partial responses were seen in three patients, one with hepatocellular carcinoma and two with cutaneous melanoma.

Study-level points and caveats: Compared with CD4+, CD8+ T cells on average had more expanded clones.

Repertoires were generated with immunoSEQ multiplex PCR, while TCRdb's copy carries only in-frame clones and drops some. This table has 8,500 to 9,500 clones, around three quarters appearing once. The sequence was collected from an adult with an advanced solid tumor such as melanoma, head and neck, liver or kidney cancer. The rearrangement joins TRBV27 to TRBJ1-4; D is uncertain. Sequencing was performed on CD4+ or CD8+ T cells sorted from blood, taken in a trial of the OX40 agonist ivuxolimab. DNA for the CDR3: TGTGCCAGCAGTTTCTTCAAGGGTGAAAAACTGTTTTTT. Residues: CASSFFKGEKLFF.